The next 19 T cell receptor beta chains were all read from a single sample in a study of beta chain features in type 1 diabetes. General study points: TCRB CDR3s were moderately but significantly shorter in Type 1 diabetes patients in all four CD4+ subsets.

These receptors' antigens are unknown. Expressed TCRB transcripts got sequenced, as all isolated RNA was reverse transcribed. Generated by immunoSEQ multiplex PCR, the TCRdb table keeps only in-frame clones and is missing some. The table has under 400,000 clones, around 12% seen once. The sequenced sample consisted of naive CD4+ T cells from blood. Source of these receptors: a young woman with type 1 diabetes.

This clone was detected only a few times. J is TRBJ1-5 and V is TRBV28; D uncertain. The CDR3 consists of 15 residues. The ends were cut back, 3 bases at V and 4 bases at J, with 13 bases in the middle. The germline gives CDR1 MDHEN, CDR2 SYDVKM. The CDR3, as DNA: TGTGCCAGCAGTTTGACTGTACACCATAATCAGCCCCAGCATTTT. This encodes CASSLTVHHNQPQHF.

The chain recombines TRBV19 with TRBJ1-2, with 8 bases matching TRBD1. Looked up from germline, CDR1 is LNHDA and CDR2 is SQIVND (reference sequence). V was pared by 5 bases and J by 13 bases, with 9 bases of the junction left unmatched. The CDR3 runs to 12 residues. CDR3: CASSPTGAHLTF. CDR3 bases: TGTGCCAGTAGTCCGACAGGGGCGCATCTCACCTTC.

This clone was observed a handful of times. The CDR3 sequence: CASTPLGGLPPLEQYF. The CDR3 DNA reads as TGTGCCAGCACTCCCTTGGGGGGACTCCCTCCCCTCGAGCAGTACTTC. The chain employs TRBV27 and TRBJ2-7; the D gene is possibly TRBD2 (6 bases). This CDR3 is 16 amino acids long. V was shortened by 7 bases and J by 6 bases, with 25 bases between the two germline ends. CDR1 and CDR2 from the germline V gene are MNHEY and SMNVEV (reference sequence).

A few counts support this clone. CDR3 in amino acids: CASSHKGQANEKLFF. The DNA of the CDR3 is TGCGCCAGCAGCCATAAGGGACAGGCTAATGAAAAACTGTTTTTT. This chain uses TRBV4-3 with TRBJ1-4; TRBD1 aligns across 8 bases. V shed 3 bases and J 3 bases; nucleotides not matched to a gene: 3. The CDR3 totals 15 residues. CDR1 is LGHNA, CDR2 YSLEER, per germline.

The V call is TRBV5-1, the J call TRBJ1-2; the match to TRBD1 covers 10 bases. This CDR3 contains 15 residues. The germline gives CDR1 SGHRS, CDR2 YFSETQ. After removal of 4 bases from V and 2 bases from J, the junction contained 5 bases not matched to a gene. The chain's CDR3 is CASSPETGGNYGYTF. CDR3 in DNA: TGCGCCAGCAGCCCGGAGACAGGGGGCAACTATGGCTACACCTTC.

CDR3 DNA sequence: TGTGCAAGTCTCCCTAGGAGGGGGCAGAACACTGAAGCTTTCTTT. Its translation is CASLPRRGQNTEAFF. The rearrangement uses TRBV12-2 and TRBJ1-1; TRBD1, the table's D call, lacks a check against the DNA. TRBV12-2 is labeled a pseudogene. The CDR3 consists of 15 residues.

This clone came up a few times. CDR3 in DNA: TGCAGCGTTGAAGTGGGGGACAGGGCTTTCTTT. It specifies CSVEVGDRAFF. The chain links TRBV29-1 to TRBJ1-1; TRBD1 aligns across 8 bases. Trimming took 1 base from V and 11 from J; bases not matched to a gene: 3. The length of the CDR3 is 11 residues. Germline values: CDR1 SQVTM, CDR2 ANQGSEA. Drawing the rest from reference TRBV29-1 and TRBJ1-1, the complete variable domain is SAVISQKPSRDICQRGTSLTIQCQVDSQVTMMFWYRQQPGQSLTLIATANQGSEATYESGFVIDKFPISRPNLTFSTLTVSNMSPEDSSIYLCSVEVGDRAFFGQGTRLTVV.

The rearrangement links TRBV4-3 to TRBJ2-1; 7 bases agree with TRBD2. The CDR3 is 17 residues long. Germline CDR1 reads LGHNA; CDR2 reads YSLEER. The J segment lost 0 bases and the V segment lost 6 bases, leaving 11 bases of the junction unmatched. This CDR3 reads CASSYMAGESSYNEQFF. In nucleotides, the CDR3 is TGCGCCAGCAGTTACATGGCGGGAGAGAGCTCCTACAATGAGCAGTTCTTC.

This clone showed up just a few times. The chain is built from TRBV6-5 and TRBJ1-1; 7 bases map to TRBD1. V lost 4 bases and J lost 4; bases outside the gene matches: 6. This CDR3 is built from 14 residues. Germline V lookup: CDR1 MNHEY, CDR2 SVGAGI. The CDR3 region is CASSFDRVATEAFF. The CDR3 DNA sequence: TGTGCCAGCAGTTTTGACAGGGTAGCCACTGAAGCTTTCTTT.

V is TRBV28 and J is TRBJ2-7; tentative D call: TRBD1 (6 bases). The CDR3 is 11 residues long. Germline V CDR1 and CDR2: MDHEN, SYDVKM. Between the trimmed V and J ends, which lost 3 bases and 10 bases, there was a span of 10 bases. The CDR3 is CASSFQGRQYF. The CDR3 DNA follows: TGTGCCAGCAGTTTCCAGGGGCGACAGTACTTC.

The sample holds a few counts of this clone. V is TRBV29-1 and J is TRBJ2-3; D is possibly TRBD1 (5 bases). Germline-derived CDR1 and CDR2 are SQVTM and ANQGSEA. The CDR3 length is 13 residues. Trimming removed 3 bases at V and 3 bases at J, with 10 bases between. The CDR3 sequence is CSVEGHLTDTQYF. The CDR3 DNA reads TGCAGCGTTGAGGGGCACCTGACAGATACGCAGTATTTT.

In its sample, this clone was seen a few times. The gene calls are TRBV28 and TRBJ1-2; D may be TRBD1 (5 bases). Per the germline V gene, CDR1 is MDHEN and CDR2 is SYDVKM. V shed 6 bases and J shed 11 bases, with 19 bases lying between them. The CDR3 contains 13 residues. The CDR3 nucleotides read TGTGCCAGCAGCCACGGAGAGGTTGGGGCTTACACCTTC. Its protein is CASSHGEVGAYTF.

The chain joins TRBV29-1 to TRBJ2-7, with TRBD2 identical over 8 bases. The CDR3 is made up of 16 amino acids. CDR1 is SQVTM and CDR2 is ANQGSEA in the germline V gene. V trimming: 0 bases; J trimming: 2 bases; junction bases outside the gene matches: 9. The CDR3 sequence is CSVEERGRGGPYEQYF. CDR3 in DNA: TGCAGCGTTGAAGAGAGGGGACGCGGGGGGCCCTACGAGCAGTACTTC.

The rearrangement uses TRBV7-2 and TRBJ1-5; D uncertain. V was pared by 4 bases and J by 5 bases, with 9 bases between. Per germline, CDR1 SGHTA and CDR2 FQGNSA. This CDR3 has 13 residues. This CDR3 reads CASSSGADQPQHF. CDR3 nucleotide sequence: TGTGCCAGCAGCTCAGGCGCAGATCAGCCCCAGCATTTT. Based on the CDR3 plus reference TRBV7-2 and TRBJ1-5, the full variable domain is GAGVSQSPSNKVTEKGKDVELRCDPISGHTALYWYRQSLGQGLEFLIYFQGNSAPDKSGLPSDRFSAERTGGSVSTLTIQRTQQEDSAVYLCASSSGADQPQHFGDGTRLSIL.

This clone has more than one count but fewer than ten. This chain links TRBV5-6 with TRBJ1-1; 7 positions match TRBD1. The germline V gene has CDR1 SGHDT and CDR2 YYEEEE. The CDR3 has 16 amino acids. The trim removed 0 bases at V and 0 bases at J, leaving 5 bases unmatched. CDR3 region: CASSLGQGSVNTEAFF. As DNA, the CDR3 is TGTGCCAGCAGCTTGGGACAGGGATCCGTGAACACTGAAGCTTTCTTT.

This rearrangement joins TRBV4-3 to TRBJ1-2; D is ambiguous. V lost 0 bases and J lost 5, with 10 bases in between. CDR1 and CDR2 from the germline V gene are LGHNA and YSLEER. The CDR3 is 14 amino acids. In nucleotides, the CDR3 is TGCGCCAGCAGCCAAGAGAGGGCGGTATATGGCTACACCTTC. Its translation is CASSQERAVYGYTF.

The V gene is TRBV5-4, the J gene TRBJ2-7, with D possibly TRBD2 on 5 matching bases. V was clipped by 0 bases and J by 5 bases, with 12 bases between them. This CDR3 has 14 amino acids. Germline lookup yields CDR1 SGHNT and CDR2 YYREEE (reference sequence). Here the CDR3 reads CASSLGRGSNEQYF. CDR3 nucleotide sequence: TGTGCCAGCAGCTTGGGACGGGGAAGCAACGAGCAGTACTTC.

This clone showed up just a few times. This sequence joins TRBV19 and TRBJ2-3; 9 bases agree with TRBD1. V gave up 10 bases and J gave up 3 bases; unmatched junction bases: 5. Germline lookup yields CDR1 LNHDA and CDR2 SQIVND (reference sequence). CDR3 length equals 13 residues. The CDR3 protein is CATRQGVTDTQYF. The CDR3 region has the DNA TGTGCCACGAGACAGGGGGTGACAGATACGCAGTATTTT.

This clone was seen a handful of times. This rearrangement joins TRBV4-3 to TRBJ2-7; D gene ambiguous. With 1 base removed from V and 1 base from J, the gap between germline ends came to 5 bases. This CDR3 spans 13 amino acids. Looked up from germline, CDR1 is LGHNA and CDR2 is YSLEER. The CDR3 protein is CASSQVVSYEQYF. The DNA of the CDR3 is TGCGCCAGCAGCCAAGTAGTATCCTACGAGCAGTACTTC.